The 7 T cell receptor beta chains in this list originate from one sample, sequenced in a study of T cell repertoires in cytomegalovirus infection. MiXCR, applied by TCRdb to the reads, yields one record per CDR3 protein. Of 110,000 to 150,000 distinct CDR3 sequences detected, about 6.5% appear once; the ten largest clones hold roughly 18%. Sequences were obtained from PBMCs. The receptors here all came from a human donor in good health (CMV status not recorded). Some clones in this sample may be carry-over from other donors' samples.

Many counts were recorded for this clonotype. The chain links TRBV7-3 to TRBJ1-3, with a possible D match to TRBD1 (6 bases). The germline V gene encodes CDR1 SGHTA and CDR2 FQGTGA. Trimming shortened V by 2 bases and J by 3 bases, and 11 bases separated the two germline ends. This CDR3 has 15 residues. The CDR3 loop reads CASSLGRGYGNTIYF. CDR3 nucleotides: TGTGCCAGCAGCTTAGGCAGGGGATATGGAAACACCATATATTTT.

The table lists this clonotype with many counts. The CDR3 loop reads CASSSYRVPGTQYF. The CDR3 bases are TGTGCCAGCAGCTCCTACAGGGTTCCAGGGACCCAGTACTTC. The chain couples TRBV7-8 to TRBJ2-5, with D possibly matching TRBD1 (6 bases). Trimming cost V 4 bases and J 7 bases, with 16 bases left between them. Germline V gene sequence: CDR1 SGHVS, CDR2 FQNEAQ. This CDR3 contains 14 residues.

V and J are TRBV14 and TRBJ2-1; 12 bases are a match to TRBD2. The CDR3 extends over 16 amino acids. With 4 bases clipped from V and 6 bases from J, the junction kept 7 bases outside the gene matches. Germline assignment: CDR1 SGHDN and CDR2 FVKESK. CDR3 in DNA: TGTGCCAGCAGCCGCCGACTAGCGGGGGTAGGCAATGAGCAGTTCTTC. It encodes CASSRRLAGVGNEQFF. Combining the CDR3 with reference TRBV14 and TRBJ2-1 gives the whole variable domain EAGVTQFPSHSVIEKGQTVTLRCDPISGHDNLYWYRRVMGKEIKFLLHFVKESKQDESGMPNNRFLAERTGGTYSTLKVQPAELEDSGVYFCASSRRLAGVGNEQFFGPGTRLTVL.

The CDR3 bases are TGTGCCAGTAGTGTGGACAGTGCATCCAATCAGCCCCAGCATTTT. Protein: CASSVDSASNQPQHF. The J gene is TRBJ1-5, the V gene TRBV19; TRBD1 is a possible D gene (6 bases). Germline CDR1 reads LNHDA; CDR2 reads SQIVND (reference sequence). The CDR3 is 15 residues long. Trimming took off 5 bases at V and 3 bases at J, with 14 bases between the two ends.

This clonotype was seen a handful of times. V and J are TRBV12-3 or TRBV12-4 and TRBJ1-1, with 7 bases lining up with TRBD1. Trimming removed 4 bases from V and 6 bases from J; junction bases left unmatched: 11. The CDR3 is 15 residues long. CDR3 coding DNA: TGTGCCAGCAGTTATACAGGGGACCCGGGCGCTGAAGCTTTCTTT. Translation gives CASSYTGDPGAEAFF.

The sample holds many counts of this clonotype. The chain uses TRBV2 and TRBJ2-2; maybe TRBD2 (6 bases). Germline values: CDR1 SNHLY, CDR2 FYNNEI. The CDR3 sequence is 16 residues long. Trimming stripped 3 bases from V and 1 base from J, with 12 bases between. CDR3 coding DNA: TGTGCCAGCAGTGAGGCTAGCGTCGGGAACACCGGGGAGCTGTTTTTT. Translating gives CASSEASVGNTGELFF.

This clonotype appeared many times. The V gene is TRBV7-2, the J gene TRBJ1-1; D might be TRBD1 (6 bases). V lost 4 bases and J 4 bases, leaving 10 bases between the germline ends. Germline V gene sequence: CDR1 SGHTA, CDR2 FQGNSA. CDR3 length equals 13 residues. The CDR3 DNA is TGTGCCAGCAGCTCGACGGGGGCCACTGAAGCTTTCTTT. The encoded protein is CASSSTGATEAFF.